Listed here are 24 T cell receptor beta chains from one sample, sequenced in a study of response to subunit inactivated influenza vaccine. MiXCR, applied by TCRdb to the RT-PCR reads, yields one record per CDR3 protein. The data show 600,000 to 850,000 distinct CDR3 sequences, with around 15% seen just once and around 7.6% held by the top ten. The sequenced sample was PBMCs from blood, obtained 14 to 15 days before vaccination. These receptors were collected from a man aged 50-60 years who received an inactivated influenza vaccine.

This chain links TRBV29-1 with TRBJ2-5; 11 bases are shared with TRBD1. Trimming removed 3 bases from V and 5 bases from J; junction bases left unmatched: 2. CDR3 length: 13 residues. Germline values: CDR1 SQVTM, CDR2 ANQGSEA. CDR3 sequence (DNA): TGCAGCGTTGATGGGACAGGGGGTGAGACCCAGTACTTC. It translates to CSVDGTGGETQYF.

This clonotype was recorded a few times. The chain has TRBV28 and TRBJ2-7; the match to TRBD2 covers 7 bases. The CDR3 length is 18 residues. CDR1 MDHEN and CDR2 SYDVKM come from the germline V gene. With 2 bases clipped from V and 3 bases from J, the junction kept 16 bases outside the gene matches. CDR3 region: CASSLVTRTRALGYEQYF. In nucleotides, the CDR3 is TGTGCCAGCAGTTTAGTCACAAGGACTAGGGCCCTCGGCTACGAGCAGTACTTC.

CDR3 nucleotides: TGTGCCAGCAGCCAAGTCGAGGGTGAAAAACTGTTTTTT. Protein: CASSQVEGEKLFF. The chain links TRBV3-1 to TRBJ1-4; D is ambiguous. Trimming left V 1 base short and J 7 bases short, with 7 bases between. The germline V gene encodes CDR1 LGHDT and CDR2 YNNKEL (reference sequence). This CDR3 comprises 13 residues.

The chain couples TRBV18 to TRBJ2-1; the D call may be TRBD1 or TRBD2 (6 bases each). Germline V gene lookup returns CDR1 KGHSH and CDR2 LQKENI. V was cut by 8 bases and J by 8 bases, with 22 bases left in between. The CDR3 extends over 15 amino acids. The CDR3 nucleotides are TGTGCCAGCCAAAGACTATTGGGGGGCCTCGATGAGCAGTTCTTC. Translation: CASQRLLGGLDEQFF.

This clonotype was seen at least ten times. This chain uses TRBV10-3 with TRBJ2-3, with 7 bases fitting TRBD1. After removal of 4 bases from V and 0 bases from J, the junction contained 10 bases not matched to a gene. The CDR3 runs to 17 residues. From germline, CDR1 is ENHRY and CDR2 SYGVKD. This CDR3 is CAISAYIQGSSTDTQYF. The CDR3 DNA reads as TGTGCCATCAGTGCCTATATACAGGGGTCTAGCACAGATACGCAGTATTTT.

To note about this clonotype: A read error may produce the germline difference seen at one junction end. This CDR3 reads CASSFSLEMTYNEQLF. CDR3 DNA sequence: TGCGCCAGCAGCTTCAGTTTGGAGATGACCTACAATGAGCAGCTCTTC. The chain uses TRBV5-1 and TRBJ2-1; no clear D gene. This CDR3 contains 16 residues. Germline V lookup: CDR1 SGHRS, CDR2 YFSETQ.

This clonotype was observed a handful of times. The chain employs TRBV20-1 and TRBJ1-2, with D unresolved. The CDR3 runs to 15 residues. Germline V lookup: CDR1 DFQATT, CDR2 SNEGSKA (reference sequence). With 2 bases removed from V and 2 bases from J, the gap between germline ends came to 15 bases. DNA for the CDR3: TGCAGTGCTAGATCAGCGACCCGGGCCAACTATGGCTACACCTTC. It encodes CSARSATRANYGYTF.

This clonotype was seen a few times. The chain employs TRBV6-2 or TRBV6-3 and TRBJ1-1, with D hard to call. Germline CDR1 MNHEY, CDR2 SVGEGT. CDR3 length: 15 residues. The ends were cut back, 0 bases at V and 0 bases at J, with 8 bases in the middle. DNA for the CDR3: TGTGCCAGCAGTTACTCGGCGATATTGAACACTGAAGCTTTCTTT. Its protein is CASSYSAILNTEAFF.

This clonotype came up many times. The chain recombines TRBV10-3 with TRBJ1-1; D uncertain. Between the trimmed V and J ends, which lost 2 bases and 1 base, there was a span of 8 bases. The CDR3 consists of 14 residues. The V gene's germline CDR1 is ENHRY and CDR2 SYGVKD. The DNA for the CDR3 is TGTGCCATCAGTGAGGGTCCGGCGAACACTGAAGCTTTCTTT. Amino acids: CAISEGPANTEAFF.

This clonotype has just a few counts. CDR3 residues: CASSLDRVNIQYF. CDR3 DNA sequence: TGTGCCAGCAGCTTAGACAGGGTAAACATTCAGTACTTC. The chain carries TRBV7-2 and TRBJ2-4, with D maybe TRBD1 (6 bases). CDR1 and CDR2 from the germline V gene are SGHTA and FQGNSA. Trimming pared 1 base from V and 6 bases from J, leaving 7 bases between. CDR3 length: 13 amino acids.

This clonotype was detected only a few times. For the CDR3, the DNA is TGCGCCAGCAGTGAGTACATTCTGGCTGAAGCTTTCTTT. This gives the protein CASSEYILAEAFF. The V call is TRBV10-1, the J call TRBJ1-1; D unresolved. Trimming took off 1 base at V and 6 bases at J, with 9 bases between the two ends. CDR3 size: 13 residues. Germline V gene data show CDR1 as WNHNN and CDR2 as SYGVQD (reference sequence).

This clonotype turned up a few times. The chain recombines TRBV7-9 with TRBJ2-7; D ambiguous. CDR1 is SEHNR and CDR2 is FQNEAQ in the germline V gene (reference sequence). Trimming cost V 5 bases and J 3 bases, with 8 bases left between them. This CDR3 spans 12 amino acids. The CDR3 sequence: CASSTASYEQYF. As DNA, the CDR3 is TGTGCCAGCAGCACTGCGAGCTACGAGCAGTACTTC.

This clonotype came up many times. The chain is built from TRBV12-3 or TRBV12-4 and TRBJ1-1, with D hard to call. Trimming took off 3 bases at V and 2 bases at J, with 10 bases between the two ends. This CDR3 spans 14 amino acids. The CDR3 DNA reads TGTGCCAGCAGTTTTTTTCACAGCAACACTGAAGCTTTCTTT. Translated: CASSFFHSNTEAFF.

About this clonotype itself: A junction boundary mismatches the germline segment, possibly from a read error. The chain couples TRBV10-3 to TRBJ2-3; unclear D gene. From germline, CDR1 is ENHRY and CDR2 SYGVKD. The CDR3 is 15 amino acids. CDR3 nucleotides: TGTGCCAGCAGTGAGTCGTTCACTAGCACAGATACGCAGTATTTT. Protein sequence: CASSESFTSTDTQYF.

This chain joins TRBV20-1 and TRBJ2-3; D gene unclear. Trimming stripped 3 bases from V and 0 bases from J, with 7 bases between. Germline lookup yields CDR1 DFQATT and CDR2 SNEGSKA (reference sequence). This CDR3 comprises 13 residues. The DNA of the CDR3 is TGCAGTGCTAGCACAGTTAGCACAGATACGCAGTATTTT. Translating it yields CSASTVSTDTQYF.

CDR3: CSGRRTGGTQYF. The CDR3, as DNA: TGCAGCGGCCGACGAACTGGAGGGACCCAGTACTTC. The V call is TRBV29-1, the J call TRBJ2-5; TRBD2 might be the D (5 bases). Trimming removed 7 bases from V and 7 bases from J, with 16 bases in between. In germline, CDR1 is SQVTM, CDR2 ANQGSEA. The CDR3 runs 12 residues.

In its sample, this clonotype was seen a few times. This rearrangement joins TRBV12-3 or TRBV12-4 to TRBJ2-1; 8 bases are shared with TRBD2. This CDR3 contains 15 residues. V dropped 2 bases and J dropped 6; count of bases not matched to a gene: 6. The CDR3 region has the DNA TGTGCCAGCAGTTTAACCGGGGGGGCCTTCAATGAGCAGTTCTTC. Protein sequence: CASSLTGGAFNEQFF.

This clonotype was counted a few times. The V call is TRBV5-1, the J call TRBJ1-1; no clear D. V lost 0 bases and J lost 2, with 8 bases in between. CDR1 SGHRS and CDR2 YFSETQ come from the germline V gene. CDR3 length equals 14 residues. DNA of the CDR3: TGCGCCAGCAGCTTGGCGCAGCTTAACACTGAAGCTTTCTTT. This encodes CASSLAQLNTEAFF.

This clonotype was seen a handful of times. The chain couples TRBV20-1 to TRBJ2-3; TRBD2 might be the D (6 bases). The CDR3 has 13 residues. In germline, CDR1 is DFQATT, CDR2 SNEGSKA (reference sequence). The ends were cut back, 5 bases at V and 0 bases at J, with 9 bases in the middle. CDR3: CSASSASTDTQYF. CDR3 in DNA: TGCAGTGCTTCTAGCGCAAGCACAGATACGCAGTATTTT.

This clonotype has only a few counts. The chain recombines TRBV12-3 or TRBV12-4 with TRBJ2-5; D may be TRBD2 (5 bases). V was clipped by 1 base and J by 1 base, with 10 bases between them. The CDR3 is 15 amino acids. CDR3 DNA: TGTGCCAGCAGTTTAGGGACTGATGTCCAAGAGACCCAGTACTTC. Protein sequence: CASSLGTDVQETQYF.

In its sample, this clonotype was seen a few times. The chain couples TRBV19 to TRBJ1-5, with D possibly being TRBD1 (6 bases). The germline V gene encodes CDR1 LNHDA and CDR2 SQIVND (reference sequence). The V end was cut by 5 bases, the J end by 1 base, with 15 bases between. CDR3 size: 16 residues. The CDR3 protein is CASSASRGKSNQPQHF. In nucleotides, the CDR3 is TGTGCCAGTAGTGCTTCGAGGGGGAAGAGCAATCAGCCCCAGCATTTT.

The CDR3 DNA reads as TGTGCCAGCAGCTTAGTCGGGGGATTCAGCAATGAGCAGTTCTTC. The encoded protein is CASSLVGGFSNEQFF. This chain connects TRBV11-2 to TRBJ2-1, with D tentatively TRBD2 (6 bases). The CDR3 spans 15 residues. With 1 base removed from V and 6 bases from J, the gap between germline ends came to 13 bases. CDR1 and CDR2 (germline): SGHAT, FQNNGV.

There are a few counts of this clonotype. This rearrangement joins TRBV20-1 to TRBJ2-1; 8 nucleotides match TRBD1. CDR3 size: 12 residues. From germline, CDR1 is DFQATT and CDR2 SNEGSKA (reference sequence). V was pared by 6 bases and J by 6 bases, with 4 bases of the junction left unmatched. The CDR3 loop reads CSANDRGNEQFF. CDR3 bases: TGCAGTGCAAATGACAGGGGCAATGAGCAGTTCTTC.

The sample holds a few counts of this clonotype. The rearrangement uses TRBV13 and TRBJ2-7; 9 positions agree with TRBD2. The germline V gene encodes CDR1 PRHDT and CDR2 FYEKMQ (reference sequence). V dropped 0 bases and J dropped 3; count of bases not matched to a gene: 3. The CDR3 sequence is 15 residues long. The CDR3 sequence: CASSLGRTSDYEQYF. For the CDR3, the DNA is TGTGCCAGCAGCTTAGGAAGGACTAGCGACTACGAGCAGTACTTC. The whole variable domain, filled in from reference TRBV13 and TRBJ2-7, reads AAGVIQSPRHLIKEKRETATLKCYPIPRHDTVYWYQQGPGQDPQFLISFYEKMQSDKGSIPDRFSAQQFSDYHSELNMSSLELGDSALYFCASSLGRTSDYEQYFGPGTRLTVT.